This T cell receptor beta chain comes out of a study of blood T cells in healthy people across ages. The ends were cut back, 0 bases at V and 2 bases at J, with 14 bases in the middle. This CDR3 spans 16 amino acids. Germline CDR1 MNHEY, CDR2 SVGAGI. A second PCR of roughly 7 to 11 cycles used a sample-barcoded 5' primer and a J-beta primer mix. Each CDR3 protein gets one entry after TCRdb re-called the 5' RACE reads with MiXCR. Of about 1.7 million distinct CDR3 sequences in the sample, under 30% were seen once. In this sample, this clonotype turned up a few times. Sequencing was performed on blood. This receptor was obtained from a woman in her twenties or thirties in good health. This chain links TRBV6-5 with TRBJ2-7; possible D gene TRBD2, 7 bases. In DNA form, the CDR3 reads TGTGCCAGCAGTTACTCAGGGGGGGTCCCGACCTACGAGCAGTACTTC. Translated: CASSYSGGVPTYEQYF.